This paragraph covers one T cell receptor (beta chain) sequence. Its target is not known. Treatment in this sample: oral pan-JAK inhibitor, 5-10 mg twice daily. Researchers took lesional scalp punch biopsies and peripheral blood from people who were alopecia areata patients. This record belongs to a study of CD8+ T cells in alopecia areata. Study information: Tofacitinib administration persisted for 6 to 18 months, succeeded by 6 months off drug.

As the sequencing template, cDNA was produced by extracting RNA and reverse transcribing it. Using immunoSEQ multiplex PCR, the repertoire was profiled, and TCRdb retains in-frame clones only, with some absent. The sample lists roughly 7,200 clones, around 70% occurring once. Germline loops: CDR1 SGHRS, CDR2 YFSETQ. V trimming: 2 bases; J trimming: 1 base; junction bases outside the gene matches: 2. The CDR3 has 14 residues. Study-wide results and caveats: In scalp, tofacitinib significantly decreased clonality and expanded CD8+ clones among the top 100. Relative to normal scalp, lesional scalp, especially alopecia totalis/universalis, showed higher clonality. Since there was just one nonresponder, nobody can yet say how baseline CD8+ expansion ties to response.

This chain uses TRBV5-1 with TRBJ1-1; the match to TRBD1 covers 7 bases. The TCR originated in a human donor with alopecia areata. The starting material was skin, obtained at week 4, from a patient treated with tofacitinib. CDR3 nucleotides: TGCGCCAGCAGCTTTTGGACAGGGAACACTGAAGCTTTCTTT. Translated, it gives CASSFWTGNTEAFF.